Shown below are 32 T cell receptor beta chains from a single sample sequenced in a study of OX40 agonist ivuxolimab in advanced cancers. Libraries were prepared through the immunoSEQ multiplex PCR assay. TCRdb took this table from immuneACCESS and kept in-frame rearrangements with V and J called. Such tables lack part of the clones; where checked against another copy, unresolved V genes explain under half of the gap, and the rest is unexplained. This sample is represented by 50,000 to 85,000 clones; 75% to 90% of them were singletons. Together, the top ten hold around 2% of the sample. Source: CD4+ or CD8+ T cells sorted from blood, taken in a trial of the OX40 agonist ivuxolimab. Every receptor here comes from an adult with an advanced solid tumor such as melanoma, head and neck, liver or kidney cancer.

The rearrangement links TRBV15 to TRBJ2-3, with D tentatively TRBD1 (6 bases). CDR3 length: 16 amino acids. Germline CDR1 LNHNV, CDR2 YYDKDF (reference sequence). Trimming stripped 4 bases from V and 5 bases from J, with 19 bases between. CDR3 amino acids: CATSKRGAEGEDTQYF. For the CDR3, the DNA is TGTGCCACCAGCAAGAGGGGTGCTGAGGGGGAAGATACGCAGTATTTT.

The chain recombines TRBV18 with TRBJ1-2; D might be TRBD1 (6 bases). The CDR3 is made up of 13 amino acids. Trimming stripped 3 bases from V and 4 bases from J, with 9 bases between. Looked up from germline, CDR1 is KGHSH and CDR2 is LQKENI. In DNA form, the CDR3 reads TGTGCCAGCTCACCGGACAGCCTCTATGGCTACACCTTC. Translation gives CASSPDSLYGYTF.

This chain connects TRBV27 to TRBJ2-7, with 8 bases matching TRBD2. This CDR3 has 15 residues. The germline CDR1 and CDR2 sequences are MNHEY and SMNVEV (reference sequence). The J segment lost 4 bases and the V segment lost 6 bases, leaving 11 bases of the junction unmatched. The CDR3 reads CASSLQAGGGYEQYF. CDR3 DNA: TGTGCCAGCAGCTTGCAGGCGGGGGGAGGTTACGAGCAGTACTTC.

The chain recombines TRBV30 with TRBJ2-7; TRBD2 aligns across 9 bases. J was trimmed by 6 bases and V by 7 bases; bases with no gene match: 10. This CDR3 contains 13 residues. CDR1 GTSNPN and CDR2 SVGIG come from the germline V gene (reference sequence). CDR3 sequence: CASTNSGSFEQYF. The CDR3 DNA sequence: TGTGCCTCTACTAATAGCGGGAGTTTCGAGCAGTACTTC.

CDR3 in amino acids: CASSPGGTGELFF. CDR3 nucleotides: TGTGCCAGCAGCCCCGGTGGGACCGGGGAGCTGTTTTTT. This chain joins TRBV7-9 and TRBJ2-2; D call uncertain. The CDR3 covers 13 residues. Germline-derived CDR1 and CDR2 are SEHNR and FQNEAQ (reference sequence). V dropped 5 bases and J dropped 5 bases, with 9 bases sitting between them.

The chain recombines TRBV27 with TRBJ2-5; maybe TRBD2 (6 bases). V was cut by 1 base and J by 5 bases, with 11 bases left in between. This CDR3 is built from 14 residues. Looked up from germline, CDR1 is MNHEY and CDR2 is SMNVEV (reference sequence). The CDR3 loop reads CASSLFGGVETQYF. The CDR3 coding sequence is TGTGCCAGCAGTTTATTTGGAGGGGTCGAGACCCAGTACTTC.

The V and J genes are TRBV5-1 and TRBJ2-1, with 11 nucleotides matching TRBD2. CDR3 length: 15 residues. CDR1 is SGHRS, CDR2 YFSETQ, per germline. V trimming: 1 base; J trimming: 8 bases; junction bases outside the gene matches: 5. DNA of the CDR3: TGCGCCAGCAGCTTGCTTAGCGGGGGGGCGGATGAGCAGTTCTTC. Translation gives CASSLLSGGADEQFF.

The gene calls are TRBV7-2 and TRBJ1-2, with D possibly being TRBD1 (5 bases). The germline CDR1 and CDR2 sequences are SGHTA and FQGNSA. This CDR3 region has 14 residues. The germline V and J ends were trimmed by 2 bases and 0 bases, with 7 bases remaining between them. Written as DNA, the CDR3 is TGTGCCAGCAGCTTACGGGGGGCTAACTATGGCTACACCTTC. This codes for CASSLRGANYGYTF. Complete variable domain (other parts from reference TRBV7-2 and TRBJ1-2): GAGVSQSPSNKVTEKGKDVELRCDPISGHTALYWYRQSLGQGLEFLIYFQGNSAPDKSGLPSDRFSAERTGGSVSTLTIQRTQQEDSAVYLCASSLRGANYGYTFGSGTRLTVV.

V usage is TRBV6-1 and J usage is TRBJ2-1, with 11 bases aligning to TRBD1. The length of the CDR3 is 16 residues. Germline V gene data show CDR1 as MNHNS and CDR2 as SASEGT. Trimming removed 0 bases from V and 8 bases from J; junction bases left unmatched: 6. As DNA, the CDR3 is TGTGCCAGCAGTGAAGCAGGGACAGGGGGTCGTCATGAGCAGTTCTTC. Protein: CASSEAGTGGRHEQFF.

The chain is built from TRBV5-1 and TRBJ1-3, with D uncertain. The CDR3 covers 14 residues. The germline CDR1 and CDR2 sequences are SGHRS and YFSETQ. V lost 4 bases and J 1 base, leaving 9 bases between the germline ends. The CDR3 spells CASSARASGNTIYF. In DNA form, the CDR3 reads TGCGCCAGCAGCGCCCGAGCTTCTGGAAACACCATATATTTT.

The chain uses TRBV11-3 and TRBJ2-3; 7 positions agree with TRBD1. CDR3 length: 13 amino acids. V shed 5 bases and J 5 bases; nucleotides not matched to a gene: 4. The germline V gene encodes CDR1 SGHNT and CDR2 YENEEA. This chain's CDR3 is CASSIQGIDTQYF. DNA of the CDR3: TGTGCCAGCAGCATACAGGGGATAGATACGCAGTATTTT.

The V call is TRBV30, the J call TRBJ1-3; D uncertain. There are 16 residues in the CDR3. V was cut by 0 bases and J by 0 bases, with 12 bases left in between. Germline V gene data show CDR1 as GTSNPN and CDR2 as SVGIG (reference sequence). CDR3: CAWSVFSGFSGNTIYF. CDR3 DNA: TGTGCCTGGAGTGTATTCTCGGGTTTCTCTGGAAACACCATATATTTT.

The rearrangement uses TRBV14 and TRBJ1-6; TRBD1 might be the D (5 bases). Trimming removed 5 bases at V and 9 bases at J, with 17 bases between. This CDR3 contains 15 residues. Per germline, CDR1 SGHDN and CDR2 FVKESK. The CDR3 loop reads CASSFRDRVASPLHF. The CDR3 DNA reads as TGTGCCAGCAGCTTTCGGGACCGGGTGGCTTCACCCCTCCACTTT.

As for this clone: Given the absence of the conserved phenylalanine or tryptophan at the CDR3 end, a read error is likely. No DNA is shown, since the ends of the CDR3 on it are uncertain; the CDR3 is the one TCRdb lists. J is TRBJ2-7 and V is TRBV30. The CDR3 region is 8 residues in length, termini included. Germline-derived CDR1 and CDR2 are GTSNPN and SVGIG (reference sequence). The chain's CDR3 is CAWSVFRL.

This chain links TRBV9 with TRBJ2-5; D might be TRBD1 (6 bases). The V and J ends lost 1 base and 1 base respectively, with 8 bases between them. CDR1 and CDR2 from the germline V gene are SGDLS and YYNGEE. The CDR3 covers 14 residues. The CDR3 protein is CASSVTGFQETQYF. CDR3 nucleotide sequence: TGTGCCAGCAGCGTAACAGGGTTCCAAGAGACCCAGTACTTC.

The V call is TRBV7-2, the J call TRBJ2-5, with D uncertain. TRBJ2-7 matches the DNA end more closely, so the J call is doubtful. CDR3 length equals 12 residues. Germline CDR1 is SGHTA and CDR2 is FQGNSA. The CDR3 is CASSNDTYEQYF. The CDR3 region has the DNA TGTGCCAGCAGCAACGACACCTACGAGCAGTACTTC.

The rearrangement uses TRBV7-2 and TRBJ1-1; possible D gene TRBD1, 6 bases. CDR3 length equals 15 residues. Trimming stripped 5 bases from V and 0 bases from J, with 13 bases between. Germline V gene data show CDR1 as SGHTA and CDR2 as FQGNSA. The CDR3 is CASSPDSGVNTEAFF. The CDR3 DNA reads TGTGCCAGCAGCCCGGACAGTGGGGTGAACACTGAAGCTTTCTTT.

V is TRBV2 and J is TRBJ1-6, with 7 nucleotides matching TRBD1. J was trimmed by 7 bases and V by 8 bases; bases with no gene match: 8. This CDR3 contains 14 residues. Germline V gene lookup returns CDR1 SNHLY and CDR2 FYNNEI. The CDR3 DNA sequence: TGTGCCAGCGGGGGGGGCAGGGGGAATTCACCCCTCCACTTT. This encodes CASGGGRGNSPLHF.

The CDR3 nucleotides are TGTGCCAGTCACGCTAGCGGGGGAGGAGAGACCCAGTACTTC. Translating it yields CASHASGGGETQYF. The J gene is TRBJ2-5, the V gene TRBV19; 10 bases align to TRBD2. The CDR3 length is 14 residues. In germline, CDR1 is LNHDA, CDR2 SQIVND (reference sequence). V shed 8 bases and J 4 bases; nucleotides not matched to a gene: 7. Full variable domain (missing parts from reference TRBV19 and TRBJ2-5): DGGITQSPKYLFRKEGQNVTLSCEQNLNHDAMYWYRQDPGQGLRLIYYSQIVNDFQKGDIAEGYSVSREKKESFPLTVTSAQKNPTAFYLCASHASGGGETQYFGPGTRLLVL.

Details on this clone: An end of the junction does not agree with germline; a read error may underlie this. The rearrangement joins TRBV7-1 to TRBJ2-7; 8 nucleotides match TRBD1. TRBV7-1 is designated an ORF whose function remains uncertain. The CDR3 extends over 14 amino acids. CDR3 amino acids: CASSLLRGRGVFVF. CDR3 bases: TGTGCCAGCAGCCTCCTCAGGGGGCGAGGGGTATTCGTGTTC.

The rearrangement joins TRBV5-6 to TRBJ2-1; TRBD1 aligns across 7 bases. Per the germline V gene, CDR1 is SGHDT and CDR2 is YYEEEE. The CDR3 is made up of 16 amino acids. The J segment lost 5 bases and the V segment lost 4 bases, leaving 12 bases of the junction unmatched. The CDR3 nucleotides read TGTGCCAGCAGCAAGAAGACAGGGATCCCGGACAATGAGCAGTTCTTC. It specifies CASSKKTGIPDNEQFF.

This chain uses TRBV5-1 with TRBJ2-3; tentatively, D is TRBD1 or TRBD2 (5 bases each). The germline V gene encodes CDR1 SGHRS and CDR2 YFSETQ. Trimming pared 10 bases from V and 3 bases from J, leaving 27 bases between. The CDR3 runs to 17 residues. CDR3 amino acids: CAGAKMGVTETTDTQYF. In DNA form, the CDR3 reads TGCGCCGGTGCTAAAATGGGGGTGACCGAAACGACAGATACGCAGTATTTT.

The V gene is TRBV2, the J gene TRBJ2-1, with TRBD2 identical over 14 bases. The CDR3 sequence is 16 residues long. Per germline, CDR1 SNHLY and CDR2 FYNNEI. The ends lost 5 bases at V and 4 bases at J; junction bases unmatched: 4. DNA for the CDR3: TGTGCCAGCAGTCGACTAGCGGGAGGGGGTTACAATGAGCAGTTCTTC. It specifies CASSRLAGGGYNEQFF.

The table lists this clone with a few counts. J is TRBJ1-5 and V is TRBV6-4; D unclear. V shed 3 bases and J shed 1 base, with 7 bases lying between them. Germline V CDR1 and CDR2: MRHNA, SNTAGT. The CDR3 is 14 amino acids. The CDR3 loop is CASSEMGSNQPQHF. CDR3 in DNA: TGTGCCAGCAGTGAAATGGGGAGCAATCAGCCCCAGCATTTT.

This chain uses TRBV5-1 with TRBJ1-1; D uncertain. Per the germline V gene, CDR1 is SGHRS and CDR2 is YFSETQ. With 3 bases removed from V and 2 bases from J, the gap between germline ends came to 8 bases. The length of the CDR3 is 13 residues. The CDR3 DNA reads TGCGCCAGCAGCTCCACTGCAAACACTGAAGCTTTCTTT. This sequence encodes CASSSTANTEAFF.

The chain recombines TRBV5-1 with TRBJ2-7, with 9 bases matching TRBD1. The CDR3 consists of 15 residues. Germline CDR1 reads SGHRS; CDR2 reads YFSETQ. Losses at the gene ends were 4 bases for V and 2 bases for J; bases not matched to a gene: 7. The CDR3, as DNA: TGCGCCAGCAGCATGGACAGGGGAAATACCTACGAGCAGTACTTC. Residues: CASSMDRGNTYEQYF.

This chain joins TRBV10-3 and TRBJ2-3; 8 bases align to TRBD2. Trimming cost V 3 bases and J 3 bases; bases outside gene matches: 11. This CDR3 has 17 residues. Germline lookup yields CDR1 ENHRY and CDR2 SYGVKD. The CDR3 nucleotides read TGTGCCATCAGTGACCTAAGAAGCGGGAGTGGTACAGATACGCAGTATTTT. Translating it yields CAISDLRSGSGTDTQYF.

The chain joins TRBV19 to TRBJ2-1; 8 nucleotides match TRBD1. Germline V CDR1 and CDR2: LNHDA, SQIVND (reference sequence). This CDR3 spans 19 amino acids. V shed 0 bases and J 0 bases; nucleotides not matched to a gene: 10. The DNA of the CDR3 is TGTGCCAGTAGTATAGATCAGGGGGCGGTTCAAAGCTCCTACAATGAGCAGTTCTTC. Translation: CASSIDQGAVQSSYNEQFF.

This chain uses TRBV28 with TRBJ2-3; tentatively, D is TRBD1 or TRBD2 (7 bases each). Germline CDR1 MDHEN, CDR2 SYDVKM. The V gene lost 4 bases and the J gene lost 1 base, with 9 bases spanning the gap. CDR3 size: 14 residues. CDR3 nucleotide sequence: TGTGCCAGCAGTTCAGGGGGGGGCACAGATACGCAGTATTTT. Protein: CASSSGGGTDTQYF.

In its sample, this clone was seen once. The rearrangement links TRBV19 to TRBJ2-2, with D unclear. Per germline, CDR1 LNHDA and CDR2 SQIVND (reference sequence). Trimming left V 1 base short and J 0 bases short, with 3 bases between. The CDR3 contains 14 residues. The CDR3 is CASSIVPNTGELFF. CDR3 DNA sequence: TGTGCCAGTAGTATAGTCCCGAACACCGGGGAGCTGTTTTTT.

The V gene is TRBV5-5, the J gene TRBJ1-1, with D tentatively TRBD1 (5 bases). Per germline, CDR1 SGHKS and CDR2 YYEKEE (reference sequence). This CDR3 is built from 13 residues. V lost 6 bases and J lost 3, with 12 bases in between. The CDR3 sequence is CASKPRADTEAFF. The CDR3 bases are TGTGCCAGCAAACCCAGGGCGGACACTGAAGCTTTCTTT. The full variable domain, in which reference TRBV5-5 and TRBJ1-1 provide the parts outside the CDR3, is DAGVTQSPTHLIKTRGQQVTLRCSPISGHKSVSWYQQVLGQGPQFIFQYYEKEERGRGNFPDRFSARQFPNYSSELNVNALLLGDSALYLCASKPRADTEAFFGQGTRLTVV.

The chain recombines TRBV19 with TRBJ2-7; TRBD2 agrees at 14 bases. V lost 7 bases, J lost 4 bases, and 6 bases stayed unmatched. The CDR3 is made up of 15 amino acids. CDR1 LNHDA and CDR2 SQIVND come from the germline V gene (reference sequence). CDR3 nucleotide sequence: TGTGCCAGTATGGGGACTAGCGGGAGTAGGTACGAGCAGTACTTC. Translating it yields CASMGTSGSRYEQYF. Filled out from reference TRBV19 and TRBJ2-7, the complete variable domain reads DGGITQSPKYLFRKEGQNVTLSCEQNLNHDAMYWYRQDPGQGLRLIYYSQIVNDFQKGDIAEGYSVSREKKESFPLTVTSAQKNPTAFYLCASMGTSGSRYEQYFGPGTRLTVT.